This T cell receptor (beta chain) is drawn from a study of T cell clones after liver transplantation. Germline V gives CDR1 SGDLS, CDR2 YYNGEE. The CDR3 sequence is 16 residues long. V was pared by 4 bases and J by 4 bases, with 8 bases of the junction left unmatched. Sequenced by immunoSEQ multiplex PCR; TCRdb stores in-frame clones only, minus some. This sample yields fewer than 65,000 clones, of which about 90% are seen a single time; around an eighth belongs to the top ten. The source of this sequence is a human patient who received a liver transplant. Some T cells here may be from the graft donor. V gene TRBV9 combines with J gene TRBJ2-2, with 9 positions matching TRBD1. The specimen was CD8+ T cells from blood, collected 12 months after liver transplant. CDR3 coding DNA: TGTGCCAGCAGCTTGACAGGGGGAGGAATCACCGGGGAGCTGTTTTTT. It encodes CASSLTGGGITGELFF. Drawing the rest from reference TRBV9 and TRBJ2-2, the complete variable domain is DSGVTQTPKHLITATGQRVTLRCSPRSGDLSVYWYQQSLDQGLQFLIQYYNGEERAKGNILERFSAQQFPDLHSELNLSSLELGDSALYFCASSLTGGGITGELFFGEGSRLTVL.